The next 8 T cell receptor beta chains were all read from a single sample in a study of OX40 agonist ivuxolimab in advanced cancers. Repertoires were generated with immunoSEQ multiplex PCR, while TCRdb's copy carries only in-frame clones and drops some. The data contain tens of thousands of clones, 80% of them singletons. Sequences were derived from CD4+ or CD8+ T cells sorted from blood, sampled in a trial of the OX40 agonist ivuxolimab. The source is an adult with an advanced solid tumor such as melanoma, head and neck, liver or kidney cancer.

This sequence joins TRBV11-2 and TRBJ2-5, with D uncertain. The CDR3 loop spans 11 amino acids. With 11 bases removed from V and 4 bases from J, the gap between germline ends came to 11 bases. Per the germline V gene, CDR1 is SGHAT and CDR2 is FQNNGV. This CDR3 reads CAGSIGETQYF. CDR3 in DNA: TGTGCCGGTTCGATCGGAGAGACCCAGTACTTC.

Note on this clone: This clone may be a read error of a much larger clone one base away. This same CDR3 is encoded by further DNA sequences in the sample. This sequence joins TRBV7-2 and TRBJ1-2; D perhaps matches TRBD1 (6 bases). Germline V lookup: CDR1 SGHTA, CDR2 FQGNSA. CDR3 length equals 15 residues. Trimming removed 5 bases from V and 4 bases from J, with 17 bases in between. CDR3 sequence reads: CASSPQTGGVYGYTF. As DNA, the CDR3 is TGTGCCAGCAGCCCCCAGACAGGAGGCGTCTATGGCTACACCTTC. The entire variable domain, with the rest obtained from reference TRBV7-2 and TRBJ1-2, is as follows: GAGVSQSPSNKVTEKGKDVELRCDPISGHTALYWYRQSLGQGLEFLIYFQGNSAPDKSGLPSDRFSAERTGGSVSTLTIQRTQQEDSAVYLCASSPQTGGVYGYTFGSGTRLTVV.

V is TRBV28 and J is TRBJ1-2; the match to TRBD1 covers 9 bases. The CDR3 spans 17 residues. The V gene end was trimmed by 10 bases and the J gene end by 2 bases; junction bases not matched to a gene: 17. Germline V gene lookup returns CDR1 MDHEN and CDR2 SYDVKM. The CDR3 DNA sequence: TGTGCCACCCGACTACCGCTGGGGACAGGGCCAAACTATGGCTACACCTTC. This codes for CATRLPLGTGPNYGYTF.

The J gene is TRBJ2-7, the V gene TRBV15; possibly TRBD1 for D (6 bases). The ends were cut back, 5 bases at V and 4 bases at J, with 18 bases in the middle. CDR1 and CDR2 (germline): LNHNV, YYDKDF (reference sequence). This CDR3 comprises 15 residues. The CDR3: CATSARTATSYEQYF. In DNA, the CDR3 is TGTGCCACCAGCGCCCGGACAGCAACCAGTTACGAGCAGTACTTC. Full variable domain (missing parts from reference TRBV15 and TRBJ2-7): DAMVIQNPRYQVTQFGKPVTLSCSQTLNHNVMYWYQQKSSQAPKLLFHYYDKDFNNEADTPDNFQSRRPNTSFCFLDIRSPGLGDTAMYLCATSARTATSYEQYFGPGTRLTVT.

This clone was detected once. The rearrangement joins TRBV5-1 to TRBJ1-2, with D perhaps matching TRBD1 (5 bases). Trimming left V 0 bases short and J 8 bases short, with 14 bases between. Germline V gene lookup returns CDR1 SGHRS and CDR2 YFSETQ. CDR3 length: 14 amino acids. CDR3 region: CASSLEFAGNGYTF. The CDR3 nucleotides are TGCGCCAGCAGCTTGGAATTCGCAGGGAACGGCTACACCTTC.

V and J are TRBV18 and TRBJ2-2; 7 bases align to TRBD1. CDR3 size: 16 residues. J lost 0 bases, V lost 3 bases, and 4 bases had no gene match. Germline V gene lookup returns CDR1 KGHSH and CDR2 LQKENI. The CDR3 nucleotides are TGTGCCAGCTCACCTAGACAGGGATCGAACACCGGGGAGCTGTTTTTT. It codes for CASSPRQGSNTGELFF.

The chain couples TRBV19 to TRBJ2-4; D might be TRBD1 (5 bases). Per the germline V gene, CDR1 is LNHDA and CDR2 is SQIVND (reference sequence). V was trimmed by 2 bases and J by 7 bases, leaving 18 bases between them. This CDR3 spans 16 amino acids. The chain's CDR3 is CASSIRLGQVGNIQYF. CDR3 sequence (DNA): TGTGCCAGTAGTATACGGCTGGGGCAGGTTGGGAACATTCAGTACTTC.

This chain links TRBV2 with TRBJ1-2; TRBD1 matches 7 bases. Germline lookup yields CDR1 SNHLY and CDR2 FYNNEI. The CDR3 runs to 14 residues. V gave up 5 bases and J gave up 0 bases; unmatched junction bases: 3. For the CDR3, the DNA is TGTGCCAGCAGTCGGGACAGCACTAACTATGGCTACACCTTC. This encodes CASSRDSTNYGYTF.